One sample yielded the 5 T cell receptor beta chains listed below, sequenced in a study of blood T cell repertoires in COVID-19 (dated by TCRdb to the early 2020s). Libraries were constructed by the immunoSEQ multiplex PCR assay. TCRdb took over this immuneACCESS table, retaining in-frame rearrangements with V and J assigned. Such tables are incomplete; in checked studies, under half of the missing clones stem from an unresolved V gene, and the remainder is unexplained. The sample includes a few hundred thousand clones, with roughly nine tenths observed a single time. Around 7.9% of the sample is in the top ten clones. Input material: PBMCs or T cells enriched from blood (not recorded which). The source of these receptors is an older woman who had recovered from COVID-19.

The rearrangement uses TRBV4-1 and TRBJ1-6, with D unresolved. This CDR3 contains 17 residues. V dropped 4 bases and J dropped 0 bases, with 13 bases sitting between them. The germline V gene encodes CDR1 MGHRA and CDR2 YSYEKL. The CDR3 spells CASSPHEGSSYNSPLHF. The DNA of the CDR3 is TGCGCCAGCAGCCCCCATGAGGGCAGCTCCTATAATTCACCCCTCCACTTT.

This clone has more than one count but fewer than ten. The V and J genes are TRBV24-1 and TRBJ1-1, with 9 bases aligning to TRBD1. The CDR3 covers 13 residues. V was clipped by 12 bases and J by 1 base; unmatched bases: 5. Germline lookup yields CDR1 KGHDR and CDR2 SFDVKD. The CDR3 nucleotides are TGTGCCGCACAGACAGGGGGGAACACTGAAGCTTTCTTT. This translates into CAAQTGGNTEAFF.

The V call is TRBV12-3 or TRBV12-4, the J call TRBJ1-2; 8 positions match TRBD1. This CDR3 is built from 12 residues. Trimming at V came to 3 bases and at J to 7 bases, leaving 1 base not matched to a gene. The CDR3 coding sequence is TGTGCCAGCAGTTTCGGACAGGGTGGCTACACCTTC. Protein: CASSFGQGGYTF.

The chain recombines TRBV11-2 with TRBJ2-3; TRBD2 might be the D (7 bases). The CDR3 covers 15 residues. Germline CDR1 is SGHAT and CDR2 is FQNNGV. With 6 bases removed from V and 3 bases from J, the gap between germline ends came to 16 bases. The CDR3 region is CASRRWGGRTDTQYF. DNA of the CDR3: TGTGCCAGCAGGCGGTGGGGGGGGCGGACAGATACGCAGTATTTT.

The V and J genes are TRBV19 and TRBJ1-4; TRBD1 aligns across 7 bases. Losses at the gene ends were 5 bases for V and 2 bases for J; bases not matched to a gene: 14. CDR1 is LNHDA, CDR2 SQIVND, per germline (reference sequence). The CDR3 runs 18 residues. Here the CDR3 reads CASSPRQGRRGTNEKLFF. As DNA, the CDR3 is TGTGCCAGTAGTCCCCGACAGGGAAGGAGGGGGACTAATGAAAAACTGTTTTTT.